The rows below give T cell receptor beta chains drawn from one sample of a study of T cells in localized non-small cell lung cancer. TCRdb's copy holds only in-frame clones and misses some; the assay was immunoSEQ multiplex PCR. The sample includes approximately 37,000 clones, about 88% of them seen just once. Sequenced material: peripheral blood, taken before any cancer treatment. All receptors derive from a man between 18 and 49 years old with stage I lung adenocarcinoma. Each CDR3 is given with its conserved first and last residue. Fields, in order: D gene, V gene, J gene, clone size, CDR3 DNA, CDR3 protein. The D gene is left open where the match is weak. Clone size is stated in some rows and not others, as once, few, many or a class when expanded.

TRBD1,TRBV2,TRBJ1-5,NA,TGTGCCAGCACCCCCCTGGGGACAGGGGGAAGGCAGCCCCAGCATTTT,CASTPLGTGGRQPQHF
NA,TRBV5-4,TRBJ1-1,NA,TGTGCCAGCAGCTTGGCCCTATCTGTTGGGAACACTGAAGCTTTCTTT,CASSLALSVGNTEAFF
NA,TRBV21-1,TRBJ2-7,NA,TGTGCCAGCAGCCTCCCAGACAGGAACACCTACGAGCAGTACTTC,CASSLPDRNTYEQYF
TRBD1,TRBV6-5,TRBJ1-2,NA,TGTGCCAGCAAGACATTCAGGGGGGCGGACTATGGCTACACCTTC,CASKTFRGADYGYTF
NA,TRBV29-1,TRBJ1-3,NA,TGCAGCGTCGGAGAAGGGATAGGGGCCGGAAACACCATATATTTT,CSVGEGIGAGNTIYF
TRBD1,TRBV4-1,TRBJ1-6,NA,TGCGCCAGCAGCCCCTTGGACAGGGGCTATAATTCACCCCTCCACTTT,CASSPLDRGYNSPLHF
NA,TRBV29-1,TRBJ1-1,NA,TGCAGCGCTGGAGGTCCGGGAAGGAACACTGAAGCTTTCTTT,CSAGGPGRNTEAFF
TRBD2,TRBV7-3,TRBJ2-3,NA,TGTGCCAGCCAGACTAGCGGGGGTAGCACAGATACGCAGTATTTT,CASQTSGGSTDTQYF
NA,TRBV30,TRBJ1-1,NA,TGTGCCTGGAGCACCACGATGGCGGGAAGGACTGAAGCTTTCTTT,CAWSTTMAGRTEAFF
NA,TRBV5-1,TRBJ2-4,once,TGCGCCAGCAGCTTGTCTCAGGGGGGAAACATTCAGTACTTC,CASSLSQGGNIQYF
NA,TRBV5-1,TRBJ2-7,NA,TGCGCCAGCAGCCCAGAGGGACCGCATCCCCCATCCTACGAGCAGTACTTC,CASSPEGPHPPSYEQYF
NA,TRBV21-1,TRBJ2-7,NA,TGTGCCAGCAGCGAAGTCAGAGCCTACGAGCAGTACTTC,CASSEVRAYEQYF
NA,TRBV5-1,TRBJ1-1,NA,TGCGCCAGCAGCCTGGGCCCTTCAGGGGCGGGCACTGAAGCTTTCTTT,CASSLGPSGAGTEAFF
NA,TRBV5-1,TRBJ1-2,NA,TGCGCCAGCAGCTTGGACAGTAACTATGGCTACACCTTC,CASSLDSNYGYTF
NA,TRBV5-1,TRBJ2-3,NA,TGCGCCAGCAGCTTCGGTACAGGGGATACGCAGTATTTT,CASSFGTGDTQYF
NA,TRBV18,TRBJ2-7,few,TGTGCCAGCTCACCTTTAGACGAGCAGTACTTC,CASSPLDEQYF
NA,TRBV5-4,TRBJ2-7,NA,TGTGCCAGCAGCCGGGATTCCTACGAGCAGTACTTC,CASSRDSYEQYF
NA,TRBV6-1,TRBJ1-1,NA,TGTGCCAGCAGTGAATTAAGGGGAAGTGAAGCTTTCTTT,CASSELRGSEAFF
TRBD1,TRBV27,TRBJ1-1,NA,TGTGCCAGCAGAAGACAGGGGGCGAACACTGAAGCTTTCTTT,CASRRQGANTEAFF
NA,TRBV7-2,TRBJ2-7,NA,TGTGCCAGCAGCTTAGCTCTCTACGAGCAGTACTTC,CASSLALYEQYF
TRBD1,TRBV19,TRBJ1-2,NA,TGTGCCAGTAGTTTATTAACAGGGGCGCGACAGGAGGGCTACACCTTC,CASSLLTGARQEGYTF
NA,TRBV10-3,TRBJ1-1,NA,TGTGCCACCAGGAACGTCCAGGACCCGAACACTGAAGCTTTCTTT,CATRNVQDPNTEAFF
NA,TRBV10-3,TRBJ1-2,NA,TGTGCCATCAGAGGACAGTTAACCCTTACTTATGGCTACACCTTC,CAIRGQLTLTYGYTF
TRBD2,TRBV11-3,TRBJ2-1,NA,TGTGCCAGCAGCTTAGAAGCGGGGAAGAGGAATGAGCAGTTCTTC,CASSLEAGKRNEQFF
NA,TRBV28,TRBJ1-1,NA,TGTGCCAGCAGTCCGCCGGATAACACTGAAGCTTTCTTT,CASSPPDNTEAFF
TRBD1,TRBV19,TRBJ1-2,NA,TGTGCCAGTAGTGACGGGACAGCGGTCGAGCGTGGCTACACCTTC,CASSDGTAVERGYTF
TRBD2,TRBV7-2,TRBJ2-1,NA,TGTGCCAGCAGCTTACGGGGGGACCCTTTGAATGAGCAGTTCTTC,CASSLRGDPLNEQFF
NA,TRBV7-8,TRBJ2-5,NA,TGTGCCAGCAGCCCCTCCAGGGAAGAGACCCAGTACTTC,CASSPSREETQYF
TRBD1,TRBV4-1,TRBJ1-5,NA,TGCGCCAGCAGCCAAGTCGAGTCAGGGGGGGGGAATCAGCCCCAGCATTTT,CASSQVESGGGNQPQHF
NA,TRBV18,TRBJ2-2,NA,TGTGCCAGCTCACCACGGGACACCGGGGAGCTGTTTTTT,CASSPRDTGELFF
TRBD1,TRBV9,TRBJ2-2,NA,TGTGCCAGCAGCGTAGATCCAGGGGGCTACACCGGGGAGCTGTTTTTT,CASSVDPGGYTGELFF
NA,TRBV13,TRBJ2-2,NA,TGTGCCAGCAGCTTAGGATACCAGGGAACTTTCAACACCGGGGAGCTGTTTTTT,CASSLGYQGTFNTGELFF
NA,TRBV5-1,TRBJ1-1,few,TGCGCCAGCAGCCCACTAAGGACAGCTTCGGCGACCGGCAACACTGAAGCTTTCTTT,CASSPLRTASATGNTEAFF
NA,TRBV7-9,TRBJ1-2,NA,TGTGCCAGCAGCTTAGGTGAGGGTAGCTATGGCTACACCTTC,CASSLGEGSYGYTF
NA,TRBV19,TRBJ1-6,NA,TGTGCCAGTAGTCCCCCGGGCGGACTCAATTCACCCCTCCACTTT,CASSPPGGLNSPLHF
NA,TRBV5-5,TRBJ1-5,NA,TGTGCCAGCAGGTTATATAGCAATCAGCCCCAGCATTTT,CASRLYSNQPQHF
NA,TRBV11-2,TRBJ2-5,NA,TGTGCCAGCAGCTTAGATACCCAGGGCCGGACCCAGTACTTC,CASSLDTQGRTQYF
NA,TRBV6-1,TRBJ1-1,NA,TGTGCCAGCAGTGAAGCCCGGGACTCGGGAACTGAAGCTTTCTTT,CASSEARDSGTEAFF
NA,TRBV30,TRBJ2-3,NA,TGTGCCTGGAGTACTAGGGGTTGGGGTGGGGATACGCAGTATTTT,CAWSTRGWGGDTQYF
NA,TRBV19,TRBJ1-6,NA,TGTGCCAGTAGTTCACAGGGAGTCCCCCTCCACTTT,CASSSQGVPLHF
NA,TRBV2,TRBJ1-3,NA,TGTGCCAGCAGCCGTGAACGACAGACCTCTGGAAACACCATATATTTT,CASSRERQTSGNTIYF
NA,TRBV7-2,TRBJ2-1,few,TGTGCCAGCAGCACCCTAGGGAGCTCCTACAATGAGCAGTTCTTC,CASSTLGSSYNEQFF
NA,TRBV11-3,TRBJ1-1,NA,TGTGCCAGCAGCTTAGGAGGATCTATAAAAGGGACGGAGAACACTGAAGCTTTCTTT,CASSLGGSIKGTENTEAFF
NA,TRBV9,TRBJ1-1,NA,TGTGCCAGCAGCGACAAGAACACTGAAGCTTTCTTT,CASSDKNTEAFF
NA,TRBV7-2,TRBJ2-7,once,TGTGCCAGCAGCTTAGAAGGGATTACCTACGAGCAGTACTTC,CASSLEGITYEQYF
NA,TRBV30,TRBJ1-4,NA,TGTGCCTGGAGTGTACTGGGGGAAAAACTGTTTTTT,CAWSVLGEKLFF
NA,TRBV28,TRBJ1-2,NA,TGTGCCAGCAGTTCCCCGTGGGGGCCGCCCTATGGCTACACCTTC,CASSSPWGPPYGYTF
NA,TRBV4-3,TRBJ1-4,NA,TGCGCCAGCAGCCAAGAAGGAAGGGAAGGACATGAAAAACTGTTTTTT,CASSQEGREGHEKLFF
TRBD2,TRBV14,TRBJ2-5,once,TGTGCCAGCAGCCCTTTTTATAGCGGGGGACGTGAAGAGACCCAGTACTTC,CASSPFYSGGREETQYF
TRBD2,TRBV5-1,TRBJ2-2,NA,TGCGCCAGCAGCTCTCTGACTAGCTTGTTGGTTGCGAACACCGGGGAGCTGTTTTTT,CASSSLTSLLVANTGELFF
TRBD1,TRBV27,TRBJ2-2,NA,TGTGCCAGCTCAACAGGGGGGACCGGGGAGCTGTTTTTT,CASSTGGTGELFF
NA,TRBV28,TRBJ2-1,NA,TGTGCCAGCAGCCCCCTGGACCAATACAATGAGCAGTTCTTC,CASSPLDQYNEQFF
NA,TRBV6-5,TRBJ1-2,NA,TGTGCCAGCCACGAGACAGGAGTAAACTATGGCTACACCTTC,CASHETGVNYGYTF
TRBD2,TRBV11-2,TRBJ2-1,NA,TGTGCCAGCAGCCGCCATAGCGGGGGTGCTCTCTCCTACAATGAGCAGTTCTTC,CASSRHSGGALSYNEQFF
NA,TRBV28,TRBJ1-1,few,TGTGCCAGCAGATATCGGGGTACTGAAGCTTTCTTT,CASRYRGTEAFF